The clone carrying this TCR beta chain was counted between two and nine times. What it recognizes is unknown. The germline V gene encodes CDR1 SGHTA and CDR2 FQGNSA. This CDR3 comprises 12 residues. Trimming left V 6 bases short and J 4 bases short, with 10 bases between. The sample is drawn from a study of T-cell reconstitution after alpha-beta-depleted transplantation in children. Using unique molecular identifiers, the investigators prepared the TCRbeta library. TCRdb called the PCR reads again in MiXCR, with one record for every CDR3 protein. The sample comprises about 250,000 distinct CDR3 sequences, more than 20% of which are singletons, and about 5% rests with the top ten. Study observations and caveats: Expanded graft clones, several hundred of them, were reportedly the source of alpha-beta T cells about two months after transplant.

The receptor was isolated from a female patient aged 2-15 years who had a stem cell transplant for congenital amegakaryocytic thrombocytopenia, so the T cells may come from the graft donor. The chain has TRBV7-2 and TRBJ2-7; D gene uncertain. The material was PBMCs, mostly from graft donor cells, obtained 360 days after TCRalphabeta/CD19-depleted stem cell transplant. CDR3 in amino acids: CASSRPGYEQYF. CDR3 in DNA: TGTGCCAGCAGTCGTCCTGGGTACGAGCAGTACTTC.